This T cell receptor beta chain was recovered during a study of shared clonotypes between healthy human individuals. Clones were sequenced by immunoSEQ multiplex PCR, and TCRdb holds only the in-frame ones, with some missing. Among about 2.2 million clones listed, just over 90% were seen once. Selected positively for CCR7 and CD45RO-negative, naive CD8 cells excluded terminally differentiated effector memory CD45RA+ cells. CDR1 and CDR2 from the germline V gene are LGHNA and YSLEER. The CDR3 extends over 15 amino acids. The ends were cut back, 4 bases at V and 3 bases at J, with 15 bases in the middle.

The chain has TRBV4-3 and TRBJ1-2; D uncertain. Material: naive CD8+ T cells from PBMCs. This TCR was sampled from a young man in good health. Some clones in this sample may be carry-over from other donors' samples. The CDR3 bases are TGCGCCAGCAGCCCCCTTGCGGGGAGGGACTATGGCTACACCTTC. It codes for CASSPLAGRDYGYTF.